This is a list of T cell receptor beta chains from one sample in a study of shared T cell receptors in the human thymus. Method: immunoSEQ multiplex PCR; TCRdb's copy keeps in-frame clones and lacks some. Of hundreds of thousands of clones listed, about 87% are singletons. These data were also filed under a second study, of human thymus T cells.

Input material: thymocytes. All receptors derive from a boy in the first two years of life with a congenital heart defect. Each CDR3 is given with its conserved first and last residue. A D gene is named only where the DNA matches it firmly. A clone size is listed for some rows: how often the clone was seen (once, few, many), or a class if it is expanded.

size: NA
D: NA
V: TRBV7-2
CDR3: CATSPEEKNIQYF

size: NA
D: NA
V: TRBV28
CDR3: CASSLGRYEQYF

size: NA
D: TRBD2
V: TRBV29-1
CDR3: CSVEWFRGSGIYNEQFF

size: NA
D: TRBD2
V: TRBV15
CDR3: CATSRASGGPSGELFF

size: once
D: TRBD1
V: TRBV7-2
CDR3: CASSLADRGAQNSPLHF

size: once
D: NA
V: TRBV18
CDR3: CASSPQVNQPQHF

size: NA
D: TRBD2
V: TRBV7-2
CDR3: CASSLGVSGGSYNEQFF

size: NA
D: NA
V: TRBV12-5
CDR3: CASGLASYEQYF

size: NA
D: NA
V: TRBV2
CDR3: CASSDDDSDTGELFF

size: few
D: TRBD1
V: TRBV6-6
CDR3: CASRLLQGHHQPQHF

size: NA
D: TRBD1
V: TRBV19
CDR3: CATRGRETQYF

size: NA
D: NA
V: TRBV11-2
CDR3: CASSPDNEQFF

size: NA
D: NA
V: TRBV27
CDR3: CASSPTGQSYTEAFF

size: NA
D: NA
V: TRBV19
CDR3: CASSILGLNTEAFF

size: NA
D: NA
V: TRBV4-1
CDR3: CASSQDVRDTYEQYF

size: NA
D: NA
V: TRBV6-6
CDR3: CAIRGLVNEKLFF

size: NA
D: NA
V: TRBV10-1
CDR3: CASSVVCDQPQHF

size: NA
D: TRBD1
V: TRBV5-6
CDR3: CASNPTGQPLLTEAFF

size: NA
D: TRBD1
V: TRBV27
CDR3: CASSDRVGGYTF

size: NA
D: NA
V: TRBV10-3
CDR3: CAISEDRQSYGYTF

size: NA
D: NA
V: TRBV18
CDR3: CASSRQGNQETQYF

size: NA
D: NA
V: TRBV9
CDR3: CASSAGPGGNTDTQYF

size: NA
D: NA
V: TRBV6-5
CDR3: CASSYGAPRDTEAFF

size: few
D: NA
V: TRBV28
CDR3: CASSQRHPTYSGNTIYF

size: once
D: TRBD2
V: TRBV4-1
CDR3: CASSQDSGLAENEQFF

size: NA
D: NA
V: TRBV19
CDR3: CASSIGLASETQYF

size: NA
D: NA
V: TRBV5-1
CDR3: CASSLDRYQPQHF

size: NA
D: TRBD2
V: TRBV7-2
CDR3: CASSLELAGSSYEQYF

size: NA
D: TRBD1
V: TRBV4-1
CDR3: CASSQRTGIQGRQETQYF

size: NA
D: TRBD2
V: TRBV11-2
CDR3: CASSLCRPGLASVEQYF

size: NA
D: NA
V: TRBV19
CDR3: CASTSREGQSNQPQHF

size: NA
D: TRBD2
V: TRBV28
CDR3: CASSLAEKNTGELFF

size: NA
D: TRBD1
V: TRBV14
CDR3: CASSQGLDRARTDTQYF

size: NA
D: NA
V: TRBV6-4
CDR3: CASSPLSGANVLTF

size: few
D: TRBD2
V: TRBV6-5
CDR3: CASSYRLAAYNEQFF

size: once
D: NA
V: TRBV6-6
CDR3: CASIPRDSYEQYF

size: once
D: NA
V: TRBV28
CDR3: CASSGNRDYGYTF

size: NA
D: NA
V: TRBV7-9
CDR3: CASTRVSSGELFF

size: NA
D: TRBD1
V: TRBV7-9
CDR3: CASSLEGKGGYGANVLTF

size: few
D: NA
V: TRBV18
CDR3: CASLSEQYF

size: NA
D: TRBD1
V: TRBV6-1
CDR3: CASNRQGAYEQYF

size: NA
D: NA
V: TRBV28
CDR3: CASSLSGRFNEKLFF

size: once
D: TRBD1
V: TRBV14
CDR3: CASSQGPTGQSSYEQYF

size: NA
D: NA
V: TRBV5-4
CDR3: CASTSDKRGLSGDTQYF

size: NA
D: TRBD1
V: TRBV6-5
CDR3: CASRGAGQGAFF